This TCR beta chain is drawn from a study of cytomegalovirus exposure and HLA in healthy donors. Findings and limits, study-wide: According to a subsequent analysis, TCR clusters identified in the first cohort showed a tendency to co-occur across the 100 to 150 validation repertoires. Through in vitro validation, three CMV-associated chains were shown to be specific for CMV antigens.

This CDR3 has 15 amino acids. Trimming cost V 6 bases and J 2 bases; bases outside gene matches: 3. CDR1 MNHEY and CDR2 SVGAGI come from the germline V gene. TCRdb's copy holds only in-frame clones and misses some; the assay was immunoSEQ multiplex PCR. Counted here are 90,000 or so clones, about 85% occurring once; the ten biggest clones make up around 20%. As for this clone: Its antigen remains unknown.

This TCR was sampled from a man between 18 and 29 years old in good health and CMV-seropositive. Sequenced input: PBMCs. The rearrangement uses TRBV6-5 and TRBJ2-3; 12 bases match TRBD2. Here the CDR3 reads CASRRTSGNTDTQYF. The CDR3 DNA reads as TGTGCCAGCAGACGGACTAGCGGGAACACAGATACGCAGTATTTT.